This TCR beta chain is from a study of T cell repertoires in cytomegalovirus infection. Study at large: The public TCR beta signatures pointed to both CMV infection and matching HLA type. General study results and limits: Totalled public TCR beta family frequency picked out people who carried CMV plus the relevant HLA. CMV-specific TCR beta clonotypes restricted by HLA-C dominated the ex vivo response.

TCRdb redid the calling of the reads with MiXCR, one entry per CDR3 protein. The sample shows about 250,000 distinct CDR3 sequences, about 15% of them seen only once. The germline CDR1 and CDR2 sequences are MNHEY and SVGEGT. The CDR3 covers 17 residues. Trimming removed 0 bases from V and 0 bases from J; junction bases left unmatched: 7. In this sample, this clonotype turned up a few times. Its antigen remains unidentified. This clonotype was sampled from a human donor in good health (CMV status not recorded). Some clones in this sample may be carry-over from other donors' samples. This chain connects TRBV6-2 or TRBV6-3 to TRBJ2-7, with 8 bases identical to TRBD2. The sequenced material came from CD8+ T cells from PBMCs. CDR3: CASSYSPAGAISYEQYF. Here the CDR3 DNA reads TGTGCCAGCAGTTACTCTCCAGCGGGGGCCATCTCCTACGAGCAGTACTTC.